This entry lists 9 T cell receptor beta chains sequenced from one sample in a study of T cell changes during pregnancy in multiple sclerosis. The method was immunoSEQ multiplex PCR; TCRdb's version includes in-frame clones alone and lacks a portion of them. The sample lists some 63,000 clones; 91% were seen once. The sample consisted of peripheral blood, taken before pregnancy. These receptors were taken from a female donor with multiple sclerosis, enrolled in a pregnancy study.

The V and J genes are TRBV6-7 and TRBJ2-3; 7 bases fit TRBD1. TRBV6-7 has ORF status, its function being uncertain. Losses at the gene ends were 2 bases for V and 6 bases for J; bases not matched to a gene: 5. The CDR3 runs to 14 residues. The CDR3, as DNA: TGTGCCAGCAGTTACCCCACAGGGGCGGATACGCAGTATTTT. Its translation is CASSYPTGADTQYF.

This rearrangement joins TRBV11-2 to TRBJ2-2, with 9 bases lining up with TRBD2. The junction had 7 bases not matched to a gene; V was cut back by 5 bases and J by 6 bases. This CDR3 has 15 residues. Germline lookup yields CDR1 SGHAT and CDR2 FQNNGV. The CDR3 DNA follows: TGTGCCAGCAGCCTGACTAGCGGTGGGGCCGGGGAGCTGTTTTTT. Translated: CASSLTSGGAGELFF.

The chain recombines TRBV11-3 with TRBJ2-7; TRBD1 aligns across 9 bases. CDR1 and CDR2 (germline): SGHNT, YENEEA. CDR3 length equals 15 residues. Germline trimming cut 5 bases from V and 0 bases from J; bases unmatched to any gene: 5. The CDR3 DNA follows: TGTGCCAGCAGCCCGACAGGGGGGAGCTCCTACGAGCAGTACTTC. Translated: CASSPTGGSSYEQYF.

The V call is TRBV18, the J call TRBJ2-3; the D gene is possibly TRBD1 (5 bases). CDR3 length equals 16 residues. With 3 bases removed from V and 0 bases from J, the gap between germline ends came to 13 bases. Germline CDR1 and CDR2: KGHSH and LQKENI. CDR3 sequence reads: CASSPYQTASTDTQYF. CDR3 in DNA: TGTGCCAGCTCACCTTACCAGACAGCAAGCACAGATACGCAGTATTTT.

The V and J genes are TRBV30 and TRBJ2-3; 8 bases fit TRBD2. After removal of 0 bases from V and 2 bases from J, the junction contained 13 bases not matched to a gene. Germline-derived CDR1 and CDR2 are GTSNPN and SVGIG (reference sequence). CDR3 length: 18 residues. CDR3 bases: TGTGCCTGGAGTGTACCCCGGGGGGGGCGGGGGATCACAGATACGCAGTATTTT. Translation gives CAWSVPRGGRGITDTQYF. The full variable domain, in which reference TRBV30 and TRBJ2-3 provide the parts outside the CDR3, is SQTIHQWPATLVQPVGSPLSLECTVEGTSNPNLYWYRQAAGRGLQLLFYSVGIGQISSEVPQNLSASRPQDRQFILSSKKLLLSDSGFYLCAWSVPRGGRGITDTQYFGPGTRLTVL.

This clone was counted only a few times. The rearrangement uses TRBV30 and TRBJ1-1; 7 bases align to TRBD1. The germline CDR1 and CDR2 sequences are GTSNPN and SVGIG (reference sequence). The CDR3 spans 12 residues. The V and J ends lost 5 bases and 0 bases, in that order; junction bases with no gene match: 0. CDR3: CAWDRVNTEAFF. CDR3 coding DNA: TGTGCCTGGGACAGGGTGAACACTGAAGCTTTCTTT.

The chain is built from TRBV5-1 and TRBJ1-2; the D gene is possibly TRBD1 (5 bases). This CDR3 has 15 residues. Trimming removed 4 bases from V and 5 bases from J, with 18 bases in between. Germline-derived CDR1 and CDR2 are SGHRS and YFSETQ. The CDR3 DNA reads as TGCGCCAGCAGCGCCGGGAGCCCGGGGCCATATGGCTACACCTTC. This encodes CASSAGSPGPYGYTF. The whole variable domain, remainder taken from reference TRBV5-1 and TRBJ1-2, is KAGVTQTPRYLIKTRGQQVTLSCSPISGHRSVSWYQQTPGQGLQFLFEYFSETQRNKGNFPGRFSGRQFSNSRSEMNVSTLELGDSALYLCASSAGSPGPYGYTFGSGTRLTVV.

The sample holds a few counts of this clone. The CDR3 bases are TGTGCCAGCAGCCAAGGACACGAGAACACTGAAGCTTTCTTT. Residues: CASSQGHENTEAFF. V is TRBV14 and J is TRBJ1-1, with unresolved D. This CDR3 spans 14 amino acids. Germline-derived CDR1 and CDR2 are SGHDN and FVKESK. Trimming pared 1 base from V and 1 base from J, leaving 7 bases between.

The V and J genes are TRBV7-2 and TRBJ2-5; 9 bases align to TRBD2. The CDR3 has 16 residues. Germline values: CDR1 SGHTA, CDR2 FQGNSA. With V trimmed by 4 bases and J by 4 bases, 10 bases remained unmatched. The CDR3 reads CASSSPPRGGRETQYF. The DNA of the CDR3 is TGTGCCAGCAGCTCCCCCCCGCGGGGGGGCCGAGAGACCCAGTACTTC.